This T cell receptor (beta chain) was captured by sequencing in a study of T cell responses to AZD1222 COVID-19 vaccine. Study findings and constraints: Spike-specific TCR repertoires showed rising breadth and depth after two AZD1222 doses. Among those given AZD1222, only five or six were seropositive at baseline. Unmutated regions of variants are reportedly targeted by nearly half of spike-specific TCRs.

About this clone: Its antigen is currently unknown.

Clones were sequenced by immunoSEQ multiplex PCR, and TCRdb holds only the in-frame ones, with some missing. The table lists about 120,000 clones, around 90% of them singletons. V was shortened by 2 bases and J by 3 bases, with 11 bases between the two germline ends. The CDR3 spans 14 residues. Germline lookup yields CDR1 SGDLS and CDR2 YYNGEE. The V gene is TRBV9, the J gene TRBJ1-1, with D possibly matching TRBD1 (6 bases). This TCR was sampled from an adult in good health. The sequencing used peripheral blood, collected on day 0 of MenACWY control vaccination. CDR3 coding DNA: TGTGCCAGCAGCGTGGCAGGGGCGGACACTGAAGCTTTCTTT. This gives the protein CASSVAGADTEAFF.